This T cell receptor (beta chain) was identified in a study of T cells in Graves' hyperthyroidism and ophthalmopathy. The study, taken as a whole, reports: It was a median about seven months before onset that the model predicted ophthalmopathy. In simple terms, a model built on 13 V-J features told ophthalmopathy apart from stable hyperthyroidism.

Germline CDR1 SQVTM, CDR2 ANQGSEA. This CDR3 is 13 amino acids long. Trimming took 2 bases from V and 2 from J, leaving 9 bases between them. Exclusions: uncontrolled infection, other autoimmune disease, pregnancy, lactation. Every diagnosis used clinical symptoms, serum thyroxine and TRAb, thyroid ultrasound and orbital computed tomography. RNA transcripts were the template for amplifying TCR beta CDR3 regions. The HTBI primer set served for first-round RT-PCR of the TCR CDR3. MiXCR, applied by TCRdb to the multiplex PCR reads, yields one record per CDR3 protein. Among a few hundred thousand distinct CDR3 sequences listed, roughly 14% were seen once. About this clonotype itself: Its antigen is currently unknown.

The receptor was derived from a woman aged 25 to 39 with Graves' ophthalmopathy. The specimen sequenced was blood. V usage is TRBV29-1 and J usage is TRBJ1-2; D is undetermined. The CDR3 protein is CSVEQQTNYGYTF. The CDR3 nucleotides are TGCAGCGTTGAACAACAGACCAACTATGGCTACACCTTC.